This entry features one T cell receptor (beta chain) sequence. The antigen is not known. One junction end does not reproduce the germline sequence, and a read error may be involved. As part of library construction, unique molecular identifiers were attached to individual cDNA molecules. TCRdb re-derived calls from the 5' RACE reads in MiXCR, one entry per CDR3 protein. The table records approximately 71,000 distinct CDR3 sequences, roughly 12% of them present only once. This entry comes from a study of early T cells in non-severe SARS-CoV-2 infection. Looking at the study overall: Chains stayed unpaired after sequencing of bulk RNA from unsorted whole blood.

The germline V gene encodes CDR1 SGHAT and CDR2 FQNNGV. The CDR3 runs 15 residues. Study-wide results and caveats: Matches to VDJdb favored anti-spike CD8 responses and missed private and CD4 specificities.

The sequence was collected from an adult who was a healthcare worker with PCR-confirmed SARS-CoV-2 infection or an uninfected control (not recorded which). V and J are TRBV11-2 and TRBJ2-1; the match to TRBD2 covers 7 bases. Specimen: whole blood. The CDR3 region has the DNA TGCGCCAGCAGCTTAGGTAGGACTAGTCTAAATGAGCAGTTCTTC. It encodes CASSLGRTSLNEQFF.